Below are 8 T cell receptor beta chains sequenced from a single sample in a study of cytomegalovirus exposure and HLA in healthy donors. PCR primers comprised 60 Vbeta and 13 Jbeta primers. Libraries were prepared by immunoSEQ multiplex PCR; TCRdb keeps only in-frame clonotypes and omits some of them. The table records under 200,000 clones, around 80% of them present only once. Material: PBMCs. The receptors were sampled from a woman between 18 and 29 years old in good health and CMV-seropositive.

This chain connects TRBV9 to TRBJ2-3, with D tentatively TRBD2 (6 bases). Trimming removed 4 bases at V and 1 base at J, with 16 bases between. CDR1 is SGDLS and CDR2 is YYNGEE in the germline V gene. The CDR3 consists of 16 residues. CDR3 nucleotide sequence: TGTGCCAGCAGCCCCCAAGGAGGCGGGGGCACAGATACGCAGTATTTT. The encoded protein is CASSPQGGGGTDTQYF.

This clone was found a few times. Here the CDR3 DNA reads TGTGCCAGCAGCTTTAGGACTTCGTCTTACGAGCAGTACTTC. Protein: CASSFRTSSYEQYF. V gene TRBV5-6 combines with J gene TRBJ2-7, with a weak D call TRBD2 (5 bases). CDR1 SGHDT and CDR2 YYEEEE come from the germline V gene. Trimming removed 2 bases from V and 4 bases from J, with 13 bases in between. This CDR3 has 14 residues.

This chain uses TRBV7-9 with TRBJ2-5; 7 nucleotides match TRBD1. The CDR3 loop spans 15 amino acids. Germline trimming cut 5 bases from V and 2 bases from J; bases unmatched to any gene: 8. CDR1 and CDR2 (germline): SEHNR, FQNEAQ (reference sequence). CDR3 coding DNA: TGTGCCAGCAGCCCTTCCAGGGGGTGGCAAGAGACCCAGTACTTC. It is translated as CASSPSRGWQETQYF.

The chain recombines TRBV6-4 with TRBJ2-2; TRBD1 aligns across 9 bases. The CDR3 runs 16 residues. V was pared by 4 bases and J by 3 bases, with 6 bases of the junction left unmatched. The germline gives CDR1 MRHNA, CDR2 SNTAGT. CDR3 DNA sequence: TGTGCCAGCAGTGGTTCGGACAGGGGTGACACCGGGGAGCTGTTTTTT. This translates into CASSGSDRGDTGELFF.

The chain employs TRBV30 and TRBJ2-7; maybe TRBD1 (7 bases). The CDR3 is 15 amino acids. CDR1 GTSNPN and CDR2 SVGIG come from the germline V gene (reference sequence). Trimming took off 1 base at V and 3 bases at J, with 16 bases between the two ends. The DNA for the CDR3 is TGTGCCTGGAGTGAGGGGGGACAGAAAAACTACGAGCAGTACGTC. As protein: CAWSEGGQKNYEQYV.

The CDR3 DNA is TGTGCCAGCAGCTTAGATGGGGGGGCCGGCTACAATGAGCAGTTCTTC. Translation: CASSLDGGAGYNEQFF. The chain uses TRBV7-9 and TRBJ2-1; D is possibly TRBD2 (7 bases). Germline V lookup: CDR1 SEHNR, CDR2 FQNEAQ (reference sequence). The V and J ends lost 1 base and 3 bases respectively, with 13 bases between them. This CDR3 region has 16 residues.

The chain links TRBV10-2 to TRBJ2-1, with 8 bases matching TRBD2. This CDR3 has 15 amino acids. V shed 2 bases and J 9 bases; nucleotides not matched to a gene: 9. The germline V gene encodes CDR1 WSHSY and CDR2 SAAADI. The CDR3 loop is CASSEETGGPVEQFF. DNA for the CDR3: TGCGCCAGCAGTGAGGAAACGGGGGGGCCAGTTGAGCAGTTCTTC.

This chain connects TRBV27 to TRBJ1-6; tentative D call: TRBD1 (6 bases). Trimming pared 4 bases from V and 10 bases from J, leaving 14 bases between. Germline CDR1 MNHEY, CDR2 SMNVEV (reference sequence). The CDR3 totals 14 residues. In DNA form, the CDR3 reads TGTGCCAGCAGTTGGGGGCAGCGCGAATCACCCCTCCACTTT. It translates to CASSWGQRESPLHF.